This record covers a single T cell receptor beta chain. The data derive from a study of T cell changes during pregnancy in multiple sclerosis. This CDR3 is 17 amino acids long. Unmatched junction bases numbered 15, after V lost 0 bases and J lost 14 bases. Sequencing used immunoSEQ multiplex PCR; TCRdb keeps in-frame clones, though not all of them. The table records tens of thousands of clones, about 92% of them present only once. The chain uses TRBV6-7 and TRBJ2-3; 12 bases fit TRBD2. TRBV6-7 is an ORF, with its function uncertain. Sequencing was performed on peripheral blood, taken in the third trimester of pregnancy. The receptor comes from a female donor in good health, enrolled as a control in a pregnancy study. The CDR3 protein is CASSYSRTSGATQSVYF. The CDR3 nucleotides read TGTGCCAGCAGTTACTCCCGGACTAGCGGGGCGACTCAAAGTGTGTATTTT.